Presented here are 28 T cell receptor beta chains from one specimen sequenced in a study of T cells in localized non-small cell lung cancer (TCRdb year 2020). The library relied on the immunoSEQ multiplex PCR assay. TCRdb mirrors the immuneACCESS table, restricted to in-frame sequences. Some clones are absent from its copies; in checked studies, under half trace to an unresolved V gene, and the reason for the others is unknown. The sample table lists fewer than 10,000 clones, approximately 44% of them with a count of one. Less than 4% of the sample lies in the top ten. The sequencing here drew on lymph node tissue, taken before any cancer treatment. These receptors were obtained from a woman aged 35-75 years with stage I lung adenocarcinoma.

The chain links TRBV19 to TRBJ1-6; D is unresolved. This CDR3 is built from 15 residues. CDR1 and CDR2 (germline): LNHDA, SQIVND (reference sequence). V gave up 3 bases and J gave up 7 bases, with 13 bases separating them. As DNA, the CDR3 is TGTGCCAGTAGTATTGGCAAAGCAGGCAATTCACCCCTCCACTTT. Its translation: CASSIGKAGNSPLHF.

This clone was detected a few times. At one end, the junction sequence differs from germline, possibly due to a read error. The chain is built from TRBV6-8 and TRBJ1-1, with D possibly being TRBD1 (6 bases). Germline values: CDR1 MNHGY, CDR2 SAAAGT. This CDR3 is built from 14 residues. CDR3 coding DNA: TGTGCCAGCAGGGCAGGGGACGGGAGCACTAAAGCTTTCTTT. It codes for CASRAGDGSTKAFF.

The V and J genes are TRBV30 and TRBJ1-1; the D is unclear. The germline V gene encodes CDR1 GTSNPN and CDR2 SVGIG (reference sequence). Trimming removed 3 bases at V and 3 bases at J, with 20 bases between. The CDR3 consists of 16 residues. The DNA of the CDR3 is TGTGCCTGGAGACCCGACGGTCACGGTCAGGACACTGAAGCTTTCTTT. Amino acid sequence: CAWRPDGHGQDTEAFF.

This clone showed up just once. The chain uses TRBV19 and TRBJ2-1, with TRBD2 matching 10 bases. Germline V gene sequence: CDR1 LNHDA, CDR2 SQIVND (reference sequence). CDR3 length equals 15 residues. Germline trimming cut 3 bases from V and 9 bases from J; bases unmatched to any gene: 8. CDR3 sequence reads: CASSISGGAVSEQFF. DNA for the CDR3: TGTGCCAGTAGTATCAGCGGGGGGGCGGTGAGTGAGCAGTTCTTC.

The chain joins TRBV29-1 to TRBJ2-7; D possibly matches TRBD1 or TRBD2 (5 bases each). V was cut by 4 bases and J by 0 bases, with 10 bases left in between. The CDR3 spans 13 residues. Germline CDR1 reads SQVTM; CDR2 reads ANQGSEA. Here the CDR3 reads CSVVAGSSYEQYF. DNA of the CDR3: TGCAGCGTTGTGGCAGGGAGCTCCTACGAGCAGTACTTC.

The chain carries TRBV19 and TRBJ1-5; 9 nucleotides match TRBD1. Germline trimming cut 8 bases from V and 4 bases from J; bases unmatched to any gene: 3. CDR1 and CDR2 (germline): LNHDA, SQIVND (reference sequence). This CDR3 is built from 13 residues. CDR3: CASGQGKNQPQHF. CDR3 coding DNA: TGTGCCAGTGGACAGGGGAAGAATCAGCCCCAGCATTTT.

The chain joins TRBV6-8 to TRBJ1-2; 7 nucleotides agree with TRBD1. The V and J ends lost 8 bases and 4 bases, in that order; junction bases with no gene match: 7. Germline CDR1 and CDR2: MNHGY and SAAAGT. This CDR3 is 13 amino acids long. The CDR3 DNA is TGTGCCAGCCTCCGGGACAGATCCTATGGCTACACCTTC. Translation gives CASLRDRSYGYTF.

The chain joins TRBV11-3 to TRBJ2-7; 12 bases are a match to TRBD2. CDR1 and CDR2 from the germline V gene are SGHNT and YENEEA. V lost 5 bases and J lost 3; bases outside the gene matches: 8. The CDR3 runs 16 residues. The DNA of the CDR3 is TGTGCCAGCAGCGGGTCCGGGACTAGCGGGCGCTACGAGCAGTACTTC. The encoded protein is CASSGSGTSGRYEQYF.

The DNA for the CDR3 is TGTGCCAGCATCACACAGGGGTTTAACACTGAAGCTTTCTTT. Translation: CASITQGFNTEAFF. V and J are TRBV12-5 and TRBJ1-1; the match to TRBD1 covers 7 bases. Germline loops: CDR1 LGHNT, CDR2 FRNRAP. This CDR3 spans 14 amino acids. Complete variable domain (other parts from reference TRBV12-5 and TRBJ1-1): DARVTQTPRHKVTEMGQEVTMRCQPILGHNTVFWYRQTMMQGLELLAYFRNRAPLDDSGMPKDRFSAEMPDATLATLKIQPSEPRDSAVYFCASITQGFNTEAFFGQGTRLTVV.

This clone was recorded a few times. CDR3 nucleotide sequence: TGTGCCACCAAGGGACAGGGTAACACTGAAGCTTTCTTT. Its protein product is CATKGQGNTEAFF. The gene calls are TRBV19 and TRBJ1-1; 9 bases align to TRBD1. CDR1 and CDR2 (germline): LNHDA, SQIVND (reference sequence). The CDR3 is made up of 13 amino acids. Losses at the gene ends were 10 bases for V and 2 bases for J; bases not matched to a gene: 5.

The CDR3: CASSRDGSNQPQHF. The DNA for the CDR3 is TGTGCCAGCTCCCGGGACGGGAGCAATCAGCCCCAGCATTTT. The chain links TRBV18 to TRBJ1-5, with D maybe TRBD1 (5 bases). Germline-derived CDR1 and CDR2 are KGHSH and LQKENI. The CDR3 extends over 14 amino acids. The V end lost 6 bases, the J end lost 1 base, and 10 bases lay between the germline ends.

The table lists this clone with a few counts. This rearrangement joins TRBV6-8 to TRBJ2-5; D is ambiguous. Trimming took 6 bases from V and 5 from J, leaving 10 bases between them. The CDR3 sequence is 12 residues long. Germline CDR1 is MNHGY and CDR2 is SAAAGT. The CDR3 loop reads CASSWNKETQYF. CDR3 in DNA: TGTGCCAGCAGCTGGAATAAGGAGACCCAGTACTTC.

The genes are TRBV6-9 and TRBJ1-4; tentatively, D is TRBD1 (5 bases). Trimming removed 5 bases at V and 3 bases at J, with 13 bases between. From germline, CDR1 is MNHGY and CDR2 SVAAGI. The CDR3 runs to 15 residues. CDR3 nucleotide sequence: TGTGCCAGCAGTGCCGACAGCCCTTCTAATGAAAAACTGTTTTTT. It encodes CASSADSPSNEKLFF.

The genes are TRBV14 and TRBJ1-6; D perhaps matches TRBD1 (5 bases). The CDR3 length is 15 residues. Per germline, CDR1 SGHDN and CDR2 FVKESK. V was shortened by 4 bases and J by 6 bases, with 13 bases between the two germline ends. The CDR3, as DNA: TGTGCCAGCAGCCCATCCGGGACCGCTAATTCACCCCTCCACTTT. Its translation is CASSPSGTANSPLHF.

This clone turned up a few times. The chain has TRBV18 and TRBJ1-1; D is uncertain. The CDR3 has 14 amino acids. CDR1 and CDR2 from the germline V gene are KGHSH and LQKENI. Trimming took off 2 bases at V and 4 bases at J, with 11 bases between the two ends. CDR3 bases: TGTGCCAGCTCACCAAGACCTGAGGCCACTGAAGCTTTCTTT. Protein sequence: CASSPRPEATEAFF.

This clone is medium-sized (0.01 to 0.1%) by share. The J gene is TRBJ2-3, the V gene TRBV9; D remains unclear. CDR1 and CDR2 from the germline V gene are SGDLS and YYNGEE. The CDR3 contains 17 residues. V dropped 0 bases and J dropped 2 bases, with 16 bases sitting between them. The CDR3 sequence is CASSVDPSRSYTDTQYF. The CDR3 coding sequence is TGTGCCAGCAGCGTAGATCCCTCACGAAGCTACACAGATACGCAGTATTTT.

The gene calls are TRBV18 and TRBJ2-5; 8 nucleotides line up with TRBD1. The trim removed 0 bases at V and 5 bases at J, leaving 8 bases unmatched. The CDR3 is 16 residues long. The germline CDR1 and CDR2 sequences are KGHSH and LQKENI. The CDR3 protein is CASSPPWQGAEETQYF. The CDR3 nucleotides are TGTGCCAGCTCACCACCCTGGCAGGGGGCGGAGGAGACCCAGTACTTC.

As DNA, the CDR3 is TGTGCCACCAGCCGCGGAGGGCGTTTCGAAAAACTGTTTTTT. This encodes CATSRGGRFEKLFF. The chain couples TRBV15 to TRBJ1-4, with unresolved D. CDR3 length: 14 residues. Trimming stripped 5 bases from V and 8 bases from J, with 15 bases between. CDR1 is LNHNV and CDR2 is YYDKDF in the germline V gene (reference sequence).

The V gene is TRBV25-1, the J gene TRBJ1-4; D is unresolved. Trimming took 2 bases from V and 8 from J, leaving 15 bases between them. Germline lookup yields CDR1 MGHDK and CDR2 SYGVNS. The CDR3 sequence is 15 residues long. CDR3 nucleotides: TGTGCCAGCAGTGAAAATATCGGGTCGAGCGAAAAACTGTTTTTT. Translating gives CASSENIGSSEKLFF.

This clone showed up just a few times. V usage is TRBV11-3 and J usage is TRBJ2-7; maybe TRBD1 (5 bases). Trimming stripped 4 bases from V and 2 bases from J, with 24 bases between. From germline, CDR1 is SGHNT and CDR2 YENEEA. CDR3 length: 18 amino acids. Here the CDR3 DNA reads TGTGCCAGCAGCTCCCAGCCCCCCAGCCCGACAGCCACCTACGAGCAGTACTTC. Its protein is CASSSQPPSPTATYEQYF.

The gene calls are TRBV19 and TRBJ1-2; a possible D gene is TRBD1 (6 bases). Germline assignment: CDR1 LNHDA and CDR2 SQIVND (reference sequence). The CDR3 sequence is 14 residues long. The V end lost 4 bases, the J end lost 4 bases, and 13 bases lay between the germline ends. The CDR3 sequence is CASSNSAGAYGYTF. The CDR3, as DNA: TGTGCCAGTAGTAATTCGGCAGGGGCCTATGGCTACACCTTC.

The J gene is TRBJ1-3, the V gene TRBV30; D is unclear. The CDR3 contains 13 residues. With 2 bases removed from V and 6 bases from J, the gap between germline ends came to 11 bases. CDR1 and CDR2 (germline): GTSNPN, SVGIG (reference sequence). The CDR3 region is CAWSSASANTIYF. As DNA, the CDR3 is TGTGCCTGGAGTTCGGCGTCAGCAAACACCATATATTTT.

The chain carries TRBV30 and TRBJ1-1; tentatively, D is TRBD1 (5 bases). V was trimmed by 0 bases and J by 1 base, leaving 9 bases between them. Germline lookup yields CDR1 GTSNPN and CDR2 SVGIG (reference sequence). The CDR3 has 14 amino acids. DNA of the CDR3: TGTGCCTGGAGTGTAGGGGAGAGGAACACTGAAGCTTTCTTT. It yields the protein CAWSVGERNTEAFF.

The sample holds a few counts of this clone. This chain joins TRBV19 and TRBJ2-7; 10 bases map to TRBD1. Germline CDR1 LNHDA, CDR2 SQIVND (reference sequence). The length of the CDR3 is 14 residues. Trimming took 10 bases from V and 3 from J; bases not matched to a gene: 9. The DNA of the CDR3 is TGTGCCACCAAACCGGGACAGGGGAACTACGAGCAGTACTTC. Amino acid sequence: CATKPGQGNYEQYF.

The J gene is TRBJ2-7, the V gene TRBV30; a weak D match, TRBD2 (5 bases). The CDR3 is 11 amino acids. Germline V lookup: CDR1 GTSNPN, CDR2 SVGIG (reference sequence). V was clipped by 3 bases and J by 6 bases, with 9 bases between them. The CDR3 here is CAWRAEGEQYF. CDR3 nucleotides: TGTGCCTGGAGAGCAGAGGGCGAGCAGTACTTC.

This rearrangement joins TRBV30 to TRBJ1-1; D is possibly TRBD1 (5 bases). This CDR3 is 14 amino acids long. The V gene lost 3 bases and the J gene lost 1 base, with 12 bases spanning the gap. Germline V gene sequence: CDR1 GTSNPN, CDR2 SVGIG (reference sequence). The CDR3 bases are TGTGCCTGGAGGATGGGGGGTACGAACACTGAAGCTTTCTTT. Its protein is CAWRMGGTNTEAFF.

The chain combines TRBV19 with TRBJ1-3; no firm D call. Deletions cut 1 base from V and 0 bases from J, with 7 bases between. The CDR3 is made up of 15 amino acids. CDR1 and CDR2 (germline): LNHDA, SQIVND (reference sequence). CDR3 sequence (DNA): TGTGCCAGTAGTATAGCCGTTACCTCTGGAAACACCATATATTTT. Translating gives CASSIAVTSGNTIYF.

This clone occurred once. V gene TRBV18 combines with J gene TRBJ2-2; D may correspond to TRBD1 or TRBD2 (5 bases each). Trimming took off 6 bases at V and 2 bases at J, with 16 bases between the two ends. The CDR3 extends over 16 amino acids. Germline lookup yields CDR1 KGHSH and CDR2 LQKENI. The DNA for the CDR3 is TGTGCCAGCTCCCAGGGCCCGGGACCAAACACCGGGGAGCTGTTTTTT. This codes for CASSQGPGPNTGELFF. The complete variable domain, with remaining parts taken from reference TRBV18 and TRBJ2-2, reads NAGVMQNPRHLVRRRGQEARLRCSPMKGHSHVYWYRQLPEEGLKFMVYLQKENIIDESGMPKERFSAEFPKEGPSILRIQQVVRGDSAAYFCASSQGPGPNTGELFFGEGSRLTVL.